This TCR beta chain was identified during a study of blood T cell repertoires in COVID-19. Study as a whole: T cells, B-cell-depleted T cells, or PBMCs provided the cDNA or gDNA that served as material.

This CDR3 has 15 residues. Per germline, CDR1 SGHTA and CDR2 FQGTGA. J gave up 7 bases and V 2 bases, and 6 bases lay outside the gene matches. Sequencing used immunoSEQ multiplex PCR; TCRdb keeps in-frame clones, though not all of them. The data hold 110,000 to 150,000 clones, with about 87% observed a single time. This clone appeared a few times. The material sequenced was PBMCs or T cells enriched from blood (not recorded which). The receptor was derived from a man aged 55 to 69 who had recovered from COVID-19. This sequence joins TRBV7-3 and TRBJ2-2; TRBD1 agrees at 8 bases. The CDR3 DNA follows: TGTGCCAGCAGCTTAGGTCAGGGGGCAGGCGGGGAGCTGTTTTTT. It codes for CASSLGQGAGGELFF.